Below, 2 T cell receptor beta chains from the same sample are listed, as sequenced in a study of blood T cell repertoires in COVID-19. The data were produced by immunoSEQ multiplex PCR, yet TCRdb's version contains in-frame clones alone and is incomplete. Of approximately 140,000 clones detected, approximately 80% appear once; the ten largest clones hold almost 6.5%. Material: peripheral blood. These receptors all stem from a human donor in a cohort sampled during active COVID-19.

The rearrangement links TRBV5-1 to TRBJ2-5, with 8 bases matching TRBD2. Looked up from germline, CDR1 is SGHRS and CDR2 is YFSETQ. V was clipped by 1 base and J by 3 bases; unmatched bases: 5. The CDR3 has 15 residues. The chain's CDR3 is CASSLSGTRKETQYF. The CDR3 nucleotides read TGCGCCAGCAGCTTGAGCGGGACTAGAAAAGAGACCCAGTACTTC.

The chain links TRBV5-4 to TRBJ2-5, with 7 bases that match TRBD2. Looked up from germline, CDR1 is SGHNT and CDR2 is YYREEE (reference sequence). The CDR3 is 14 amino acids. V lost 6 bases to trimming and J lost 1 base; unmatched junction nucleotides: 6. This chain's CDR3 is CASKEAGPQETQYF. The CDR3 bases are TGTGCCAGCAAGGAAGCGGGGCCCCAAGAGACCCAGTACTTC.